This T cell receptor (beta chain) is drawn from a study of control samples from healthy donors and cancer patients. The count of this clone is one. TCRdb's copy holds only in-frame clones and misses some; the assay was immunoSEQ multiplex PCR. Altogether some 76,000 clones are present, roughly 90% being singletons, with the ten largest covering roughly 8.9%. This CDR3 region has 11 residues. The germline V gene has CDR1 SGHDT and CDR2 YYEEEE. V gave up 0 bases and J gave up 6 bases, with 2 bases separating them. The sample taken for sequencing was PBMCs. The sequence was obtained from a woman aged 45-59 years with colorectal cancer. The V call is TRBV5-6, the J call TRBJ2-3; no firm D call. CDR3 in amino acids: CASSLEDTQYF. The CDR3 DNA is TGTGCCAGCAGCTTGGAGGATACGCAGTATTTT.